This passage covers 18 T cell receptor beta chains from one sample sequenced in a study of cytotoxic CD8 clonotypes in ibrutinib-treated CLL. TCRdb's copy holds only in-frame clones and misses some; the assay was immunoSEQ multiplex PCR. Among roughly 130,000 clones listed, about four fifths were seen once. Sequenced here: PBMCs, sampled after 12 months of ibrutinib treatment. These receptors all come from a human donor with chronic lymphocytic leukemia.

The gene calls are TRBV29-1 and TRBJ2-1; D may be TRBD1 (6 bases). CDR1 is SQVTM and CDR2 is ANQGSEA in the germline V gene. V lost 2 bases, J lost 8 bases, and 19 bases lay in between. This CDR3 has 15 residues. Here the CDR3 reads CSVESVSGQGYEQFF. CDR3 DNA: TGCAGCGTTGAATCTGTTAGTGGGCAGGGGTATGAGCAGTTCTTC.

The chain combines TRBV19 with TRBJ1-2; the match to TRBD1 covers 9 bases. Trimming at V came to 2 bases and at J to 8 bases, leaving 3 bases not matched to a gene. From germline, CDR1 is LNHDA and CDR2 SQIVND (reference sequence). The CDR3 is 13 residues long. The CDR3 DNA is TGTGCCAGTAGTATAACAGGGGGCACGGGCTACACCTTC. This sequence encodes CASSITGGTGYTF.

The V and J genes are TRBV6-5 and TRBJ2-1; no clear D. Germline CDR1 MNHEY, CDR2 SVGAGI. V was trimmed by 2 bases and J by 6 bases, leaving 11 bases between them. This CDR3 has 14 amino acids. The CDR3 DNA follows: TGTGCCAGCAGTTACGTTGGGGTAAGCAATGAGCAGTTCTTC. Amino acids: CASSYVGVSNEQFF.

CDR3 sequence: CASSADLPTYEQYF. The CDR3, as DNA: TGTGCCAGCAGCGCGGACCTGCCCACCTACGAGCAGTACTTC. V usage is TRBV7-9 and J usage is TRBJ2-7; no reliable D call. Trimming took off 5 bases at V and 2 bases at J, with 13 bases between the two ends. The length of the CDR3 is 14 residues. CDR1 and CDR2 (germline): SEHNR, FQNEAQ (reference sequence).

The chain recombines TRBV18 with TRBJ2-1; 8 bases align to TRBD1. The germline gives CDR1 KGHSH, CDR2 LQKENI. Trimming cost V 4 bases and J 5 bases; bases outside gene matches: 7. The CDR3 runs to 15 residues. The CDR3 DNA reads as TGTGCCAGCTCACTTTACAGGGGGACGGACAATGAGCAGTTCTTC. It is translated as CASSLYRGTDNEQFF.

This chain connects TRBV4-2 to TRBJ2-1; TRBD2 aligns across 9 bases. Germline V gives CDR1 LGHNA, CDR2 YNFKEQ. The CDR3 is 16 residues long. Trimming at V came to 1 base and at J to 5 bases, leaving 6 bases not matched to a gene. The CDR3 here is CASSQVLQRGDNEQFF. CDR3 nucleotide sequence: TGTGCCAGCAGCCAAGTTCTCCAGCGGGGGGACAATGAGCAGTTCTTC.

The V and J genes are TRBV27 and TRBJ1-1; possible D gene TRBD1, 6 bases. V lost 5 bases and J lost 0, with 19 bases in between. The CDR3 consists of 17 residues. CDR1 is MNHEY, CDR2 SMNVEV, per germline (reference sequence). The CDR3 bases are TGTGCCAGCAGTCCGAGGACAGTATCGTACATGAACACTGAAGCTTTCTTT. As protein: CASSPRTVSYMNTEAFF.

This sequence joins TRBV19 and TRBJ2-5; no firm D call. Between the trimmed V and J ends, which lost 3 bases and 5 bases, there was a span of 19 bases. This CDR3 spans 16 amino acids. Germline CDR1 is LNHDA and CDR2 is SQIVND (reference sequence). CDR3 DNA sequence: TGTGCCAGTAGTATGAGTGGCGGCATTTTGGGGGAGACCCAGTACTTC. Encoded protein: CASSMSGGILGETQYF.

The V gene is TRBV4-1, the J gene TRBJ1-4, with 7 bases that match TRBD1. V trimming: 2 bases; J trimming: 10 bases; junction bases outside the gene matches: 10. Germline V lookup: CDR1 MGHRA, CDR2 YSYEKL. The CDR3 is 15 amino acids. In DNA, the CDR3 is TGCGCCAGCAGCCAAAACGACAGGGATGAAGTAAAACTGTTTTTT. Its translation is CASSQNDRDEVKLFF.

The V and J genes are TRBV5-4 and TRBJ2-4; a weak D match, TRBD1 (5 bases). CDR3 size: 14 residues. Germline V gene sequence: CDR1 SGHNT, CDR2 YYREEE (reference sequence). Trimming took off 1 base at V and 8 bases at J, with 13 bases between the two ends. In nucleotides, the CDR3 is TGTGCCAGCAGCTTGTTCCAGGGCCGGGACATTCAGTACTTC. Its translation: CASSLFQGRDIQYF.

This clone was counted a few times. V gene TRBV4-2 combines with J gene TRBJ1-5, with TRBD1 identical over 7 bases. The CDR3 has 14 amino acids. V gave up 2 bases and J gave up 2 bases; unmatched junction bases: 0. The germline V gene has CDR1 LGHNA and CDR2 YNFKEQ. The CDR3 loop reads CASSQTGGNQPQHF. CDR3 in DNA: TGTGCCAGCAGCCAAACAGGGGGCAATCAGCCCCAGCATTTT.

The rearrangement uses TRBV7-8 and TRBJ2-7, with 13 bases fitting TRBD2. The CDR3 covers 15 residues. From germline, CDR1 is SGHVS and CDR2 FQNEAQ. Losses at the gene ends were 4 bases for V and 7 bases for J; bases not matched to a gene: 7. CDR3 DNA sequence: TGTGCCAGCAGCTGGTGGACTAGCGGGAGAGGAGAGCAGTACTTC. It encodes CASSWWTSGRGEQYF.

The CDR3 nucleotides are TGTGCCAGCAGCTTAGGGGTGAGAAGGTACACTGAAGCTTTCTTT. Translating it yields CASSLGVRRYTEAFF. The V gene is TRBV11-2, the J gene TRBJ1-1; D gene ambiguous. The CDR3 runs to 15 residues. In germline, CDR1 is SGHAT, CDR2 FQNNGV. The V and J ends lost 1 base and 3 bases respectively, with 12 bases between them.

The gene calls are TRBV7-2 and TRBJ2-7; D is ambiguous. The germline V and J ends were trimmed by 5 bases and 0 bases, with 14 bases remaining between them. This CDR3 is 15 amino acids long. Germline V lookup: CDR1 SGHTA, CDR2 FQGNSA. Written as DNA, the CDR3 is TGTGCCAGCAGCCCCCAAGACTTTACCTCCTACGAGCAGTACTTC. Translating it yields CASSPQDFTSYEQYF.

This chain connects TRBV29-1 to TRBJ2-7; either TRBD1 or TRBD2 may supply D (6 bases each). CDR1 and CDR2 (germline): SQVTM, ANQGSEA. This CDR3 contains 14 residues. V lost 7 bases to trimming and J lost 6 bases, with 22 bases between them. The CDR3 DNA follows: TGCAGCGGTGGGACTGGCACAGGGTCGGGCGAGCAGTACTTC. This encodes CSGGTGTGSGEQYF.

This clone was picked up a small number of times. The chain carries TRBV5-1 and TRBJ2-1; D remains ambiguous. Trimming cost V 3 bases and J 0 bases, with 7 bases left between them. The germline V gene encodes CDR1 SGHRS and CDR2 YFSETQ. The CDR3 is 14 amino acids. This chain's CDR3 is CASSYGSSYNEQFF. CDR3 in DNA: TGCGCCAGCAGCTACGGTAGCTCCTACAATGAGCAGTTCTTC.

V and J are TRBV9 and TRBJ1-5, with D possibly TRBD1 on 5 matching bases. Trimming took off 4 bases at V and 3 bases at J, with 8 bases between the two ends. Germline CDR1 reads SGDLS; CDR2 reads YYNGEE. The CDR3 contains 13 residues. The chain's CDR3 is CASSRGTNQPQHF. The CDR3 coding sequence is TGTGCCAGCAGCAGGGGCACCAATCAGCCCCAGCATTTT.

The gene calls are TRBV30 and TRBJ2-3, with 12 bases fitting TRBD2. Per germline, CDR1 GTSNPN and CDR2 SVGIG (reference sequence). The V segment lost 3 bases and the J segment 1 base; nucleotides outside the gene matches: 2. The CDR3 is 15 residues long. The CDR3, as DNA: TGTGCCTGGAGCCGACTAGCGGGGGGCACAGATACGCAGTATTTT. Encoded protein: CAWSRLAGGTDTQYF.